This TCR beta chain was recovered during a study of shared clonotypes between healthy human individuals. Using immunoSEQ multiplex PCR, the repertoire was profiled, and TCRdb retains in-frame clones only, with some absent. The profile shows roughly 1,100,000 clones, about 70% of them singletons. What was sequenced was memory CD4+ T cells sorted from blood. As for subset: CD45RA-negative fraction. This TCR was sampled from a man aged 18 to 29 in good health.

The CDR3 is CAISDTTTTSYGYTF. The DNA for the CDR3 is TGTGCCATCAGTGATACGACAACCACTTCGTATGGCTACACCTTC. The J gene is TRBJ1-2, the V gene TRBV10-3; D ambiguous. Germline CDR1 ENHRY, CDR2 SYGVKD. This CDR3 has 15 residues. V was shortened by 3 bases and J by 5 bases, with 16 bases between the two germline ends.